This TCR beta chain derives from a study of blood T cell repertoires in COVID-19 (dated by TCRdb to 2019 to 2021). Background for the entire study: Samples from collaborators originated in the United States, Italy and Spain and spanned both the acute and convalescent phases of COVID-19. The material from the prospective study consisted of cDNA or gDNA derived from T cells, B-cell-depleted T cells, or PBMCs. The dataset comprised deeply sampled blood TCRbeta repertoires from subjects exposed to, actively infected with, or recovered from COVID-19. The repertoires were released in a freely available public database meant as a resource for research on the immune response to SARS-CoV-2. Samples came from the ongoing ImmuneRACE study (first 160 participants) plus 1,254 subjects from 6 global collaborators. Nearly every sample came with metadata listing a de-identified subject ID, COVID-19 status, age in years and sex. Where available, HLA class I and class II types were obtained from metadata supplied by the sample provider rather than from assay-based typing.

Clipping removes 1 base from V and 5 bases from J, with 6 as the unmatched junction base count. From its cysteine to its phenylalanine, the CDR3 spans 16 amino acids. The retained sequence is limited to the CDR3, 48 bases, with the frame set at the first base. According to the germline V gene (reference sequence), CDR1 reads LGHDT and CDR2 reads YNNKEL. Study-wide findings and limitations: The amount of clinical and demographic metadata varied by source and participant and was provided uncurated.

The collaborating institutions used their own protocols to collect whole blood in K2EDTA tubes. For TCRbeta analysis, collaborator samples were shipped as frozen whole blood, as isolated PBMCs, or as DNA extracted from either sample type. TCRbeta CDR3 regions were amplified from genomic DNA using the immunoSEQ Assay, a bias-controlled multiplex PCR. The published analysis was carried out like this. Within the assay, amplification of reference gene primers was used to estimate how many nucleated cells each sample contained. Sequence reads were collapsed and filtered to measure the absolute abundance of every unique TCRbeta CDR3 rearrangement. For each sample, productive Simpson clonality was calculated by taking the square root of Simpson's diversity index across productive rearrangements. This immuneACCESS table, as held by TCRdb, lists in-frame sequences with V and J called but not all clones. Of the missing ones, under half trace to an unresolved V gene in checked studies; the others have no known cause. That table is the source of V, J and clone size, and D and trimming were worked out from the DNA. The sample contains 200,000 to 300,000 clones, about 85% of them found a single time. The biggest ten clones account for around 6.5% of the sample.

A remark on this clone: Its cognate antigen has yet to be identified. Base qualities were left out, and no much larger clone turns up one base away.

The chain employs TRBV3-1 (or the pseudogene TRBV3-2) and TRBJ1-4, and 8 junction bases match TRBD1. The material sequenced was peripheral blood. The TCR comes from a woman aged 60-75 years with active or convalescent COVID-19. This receptor carries the CDR3 CASSQVVTGVNEKLFF. The DNA sequence reads TGTGCCAGCAGCCAAGTTGTGACAGGGGTAAATGAAAAACTGTTTTTT.